This T cell receptor beta chain was identified in a study of vaccination and CD4 T cells after COVID-19. For the study at large: Treatment of control cultures consisted of a CEFX pool, an HIV-1 Nef pool, or no peptide.

A word on this clonotype: Its antigen remains unidentified.

Once obtained from cultured CD4+ T cells, the DNA was sequenced using the Oncomine TCR Beta short-read assay. Each CDR3 protein gets one entry after TCRdb re-called the PCR reads with MiXCR. The sample has 10,000 to 15,000 distinct CDR3 sequences, more than 55% seen once. Sample treatment: approximately 9-day PBMC culture with coronavirus spike peptide pools or control peptides (ViraFEST assay). The CDR3 sequence is 13 residues long. Trimming stripped 0 bases from V and 3 bases from J, with 5 bases between. This clonotype originated in a human donor who had recovered from COVID-19. The chain is built from TRBV12-3 or TRBV12-4 and TRBJ1-1; D might be TRBD1 (5 bases). Sequenced: CD4+ T cells from blood, cultured in vitro. CDR3 nucleotide sequence: TGTGCCAGCAGTTTAGCAGGGGACACTGAAGCTTTCTTT. This gives the protein CASSLAGDTEAFF.